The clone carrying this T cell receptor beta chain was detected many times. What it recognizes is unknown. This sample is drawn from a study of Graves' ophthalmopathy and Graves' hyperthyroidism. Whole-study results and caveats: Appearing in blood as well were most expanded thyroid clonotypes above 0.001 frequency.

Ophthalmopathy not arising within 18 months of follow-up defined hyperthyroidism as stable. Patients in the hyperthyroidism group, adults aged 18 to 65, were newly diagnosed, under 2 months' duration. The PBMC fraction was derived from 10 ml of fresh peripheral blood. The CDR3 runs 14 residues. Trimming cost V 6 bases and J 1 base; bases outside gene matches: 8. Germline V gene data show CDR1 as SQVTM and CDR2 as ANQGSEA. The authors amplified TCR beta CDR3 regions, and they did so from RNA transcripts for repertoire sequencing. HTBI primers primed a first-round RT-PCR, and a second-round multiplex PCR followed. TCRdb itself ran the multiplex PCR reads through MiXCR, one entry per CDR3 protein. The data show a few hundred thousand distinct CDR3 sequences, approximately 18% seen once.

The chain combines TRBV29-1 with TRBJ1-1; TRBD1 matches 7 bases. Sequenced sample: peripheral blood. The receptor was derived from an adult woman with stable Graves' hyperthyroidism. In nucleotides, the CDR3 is TGCAGCGTCAGGGACAGCGCTCAGAACACTGAAGCTTTCTTT. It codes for CSVRDSAQNTEAFF.